The rows below give T cell receptor beta chains drawn from one sample of a study of blood T cell repertoires in COVID-19. The data were produced by immunoSEQ multiplex PCR, yet TCRdb's version contains in-frame clones alone and is incomplete. The table has about 73,000 clones, around 83% seen once; the top ten hold 6% to 7%. The sequencing sample was made of peripheral blood. All receptors come from a woman in her sixties with acute or convalescent COVID-19. Each CDR3 is given with its conserved first and last residue. The D gene is left open where the match is weak. Size is omitted from some rows. Given values are once, few, many or a class for expanded clones.

v_gene,d_gene,j_gene,abundance,CDR3aa,CDR3nt
TRBV27,TRBD1,TRBJ2-7,.,CASRRTGLYEQYF,TGTGCCAGCAGACGGACAGGCCTATACGAGCAGTACTTC
TRBV27,TRBD1,TRBJ2-7,.,CASSRGQGNYEQYF,TGTGCCAGCAGTCGTGGACAGGGAAATTACGAGCAGTACTTC
TRBV29-1,.,TRBJ2-1,once,CSVHGGRVGLF,TGCAGCGTACATGGCGGCAGGGTGGGTCTCTTC
TRBV7-2,.,TRBJ2-3,.,CASSFTGQGPDTQYF,TGTGCCAGCAGCTTCACCGGTCAGGGCCCAGATACGCAGTATTTT
TRBV19,TRBD1,TRBJ1-2,.,CASTLSRGSYGYTF,TGTGCCAGTACACTATCCAGGGGGTCCTATGGCTACACCTTC
TRBV11-2,TRBD1,TRBJ1-1,.,CASRLTGGAEAFF,TGTGCCAGCAGGCTAACAGGGGGAGCGGAAGCTTTCTTT
TRBV4-2,TRBD2,TRBJ2-7,.,CASSQGAGQGLADIYEQYF,TGTGCCAGCAGCCAAGGCGCCGGCCAGGGACTAGCGGATATCTACGAGCAGTACTTC
TRBV10-2,TRBD2,TRBJ2-7,.,CASSLAGGGSGEQYF,TGCGCCAGCAGTTTAGCGGGGGGCGGGAGCGGCGAGCAGTACTTC
TRBV29-1,.,TRBJ1-1,.,CSVEDRGGIEAFF,TGCAGCGTTGAAGACCGGGGGGGGATTGAAGCTTTCTTT
TRBV19,.,TRBJ1-3,.,CASSRRQGVGGNTIYF,TGTGCCAGTAGTAGGCGTCAAGGGGTCGGTGGAAACACCATATATTTT
TRBV5-1,TRBD1,TRBJ2-7,.,CASSLYGQGTSYEQYF,TGCGCCAGCAGCTTGTATGGACAGGGGACATCCTACGAGCAGTACTTC
TRBV5-6,.,TRBJ1-1,.,CASSLDGVGNTEAFF,TGTGCCAGCAGCTTGGACGGGGTCGGGAACACTGAAGCTTTCTTT
TRBV9,TRBD1,TRBJ2-6,.,CASSPRGTGGTSSGANVLTF,TGTGCCAGCAGCCCTAGGGGGACAGGGGGAACTAGCTCTGGGGCCAACGTCCTGACTTTC
TRBV2,.,TRBJ1-2,.,CASGQNYGYTF,TGTGCCAGCGGGCAGAACTATGGCTACACCTTC
TRBV7-3,TRBD1,TRBJ2-3,.,CASSLTRGSADTQYF,TGTGCCAGCAGCTTAACCAGGGGGTCGGCAGATACGCAGTATTTT
TRBV6-1,TRBD1,TRBJ1-5,.,CASSATDRAFGQPQHF,TGTGCCAGCAGTGCTACGGACAGGGCGTTCGGTCAGCCCCAGCATTTT
TRBV7-3,.,TRBJ1-2,.,CASSSDQGSGVYGYTF,TGTGCCAGCAGCTCGGATCAGGGGAGCGGGGTCTATGGCTACACCTTC
TRBV11-2,.,TRBJ1-6,.,CASSSLTGSSYNSPLHF,TGTGCCAGCAGCTCACTTACAGGGAGCTCCTATAATTCACCCCTCCACTTT
TRBV6-2/TRBV6-3,.,TRBJ2-1,.,CASSYSKVSGNEQFF,TGTGCCAGCAGTTACTCGAAGGTTTCGGGGAATGAGCAGTTCTTC
TRBV29-1,TRBD1,TRBJ2-7,.,CSVATGGYEQYF,TGCAGCGTTGCGACAGGGGGCTACGAGCAGTACTTC
TRBV6-5,.,TRBJ1-2,.,CASSHRVAHRDGYTF,TGTGCCAGCAGCCACCGGGTGGCACACCGGGATGGCTACACCTTC
TRBV20-1,TRBD1,TRBJ1-2,.,CSASETGGLYGYTF,TGCAGTGCTAGTGAAACAGGGGGCCTGTATGGCTACACCTTC
TRBV12-3/TRBV12-4,.,TRBJ2-7,.,CASGAGKKYEQYF,TGTGCCAGCGGTGCAGGGAAAAAGTACGAGCAGTACTTC
TRBV21-1,.,TRBJ1-3,.,CASSKVGTDRNTIYF,TGTGCCAGCAGCAAAGTAGGGACAGATCGAAACACCATATATTTT
TRBV19,TRBD1,TRBJ2-6,.,CASSPLGTGAGANVLTF,TGTGCCAGTAGTCCCCTCGGGACAGGGGCTGGGGCCAACGTCCTGACTTTC
TRBV2,TRBD2,TRBJ2-7,.,CASSISGGAGEQYF,TGTGCCAGCAGTATTAGCGGGGGGGCCGGCGAGCAGTACTTC
TRBV20-1,TRBD1,TRBJ2-2,.,CSASTGQGWPGELFF,TGCAGTGCTAGTACGGGACAGGGGTGGCCCGGGGAGCTGTTTTTT
TRBV10-1,TRBD2,TRBJ2-1,.,CASSESNGRSSYNEQFF,TGCGCCAGCAGTGAGTCGAACGGGAGGAGCTCCTACAATGAGCAGTTCTTC
TRBV6-5,.,TRBJ1-1,.,CASIRGLDTEAFF,TGTGCCAGCATAAGAGGGCTGGACACTGAAGCTTTCTTT
TRBV5-6,.,TRBJ1-6,.,CASSPIDSSQAALHF,TGTGCCAGCAGCCCAATAGACAGTTCCCAGGCGGCCCTCCACTTT
TRBV12-2,.,TRBJ1-4,.,CASRLVGALGTGGPNEKLFF,TGTGCAAGTCGCTTAGTGGGGGCCCTCGGGACAGGGGGCCCTAATGAAAAACTGTTTTTT
TRBV6-5,TRBD1,TRBJ1-1,once,CASRDRGNTEAFF,TGTGCCAGCAGGGACAGGGGGAACACTGAAGCTTTCTTT
TRBV7-9,.,TRBJ2-7,few,CASSLSRSTSSYEQYF,TGTGCCAGCAGCTTATCCCGAAGCACGAGCTCCTACGAGCAGTACTTC
TRBV18,.,TRBJ2-4,.,CASSDQSLGIGSGKNIQYF,TGTGCCAGCTCGGACCAGAGCCTAGGGATAGGGTCAGGGAAAAACATTCAGTACTTC
TRBV5-1,TRBD1,TRBJ1-2,.,CASSTWTGGSYGYTF,TGCGCCAGCAGCACGTGGACAGGGGGTAGCTATGGCTACACCTTC
TRBV13,.,TRBJ2-4,.,CASSLEGTGLYF,TGTGCCAGCAGCTTAGAAGGGACTGGGCTATACTTC
TRBV25-1,TRBD2,TRBJ2-7,.,CASSESGGRYEQYF,TGTGCCAGCAGTGAGTCCGGGGGGAGGTACGAGCAGTACTTC
TRBV5-1,TRBD1,TRBJ1-6,few,CASSLGDRVRSPLHF,TGCGCCAGCAGCTTGGGGGACAGGGTAAGATCACCCCTCCACTTT
TRBV10-2,.,TRBJ1-4,few,CASSAGVREKLFF,TGCGCCAGCAGTGCAGGGGTCCGAGAAAAACTGTTTTTT
TRBV19,.,TRBJ1-5,.,CASSIWGRVNPNQPQHF,TGTGCCAGTAGTATCTGGGGGAGGGTAAACCCCAATCAGCCCCAGCATTTT
TRBV5-1,.,TRBJ2-2,.,CASSPNTGEPFF,TGCGCCAGCAGCCCAAACACCGGGGAGCCGTTTTTT
TRBV3-1/TRBV3-2,TRBD1,TRBJ2-7,.,CASSQGTAYEQYF,TGTGCCAGCAGCCAGGGGACAGCCTACGAGCAGTACTTC
TRBV5-5,.,TRBJ1-1,.,CASSLMGAGLDTEAFF,TGTGCCAGCAGCTTGATGGGGGCAGGGTTGGACACTGAAGCTTTCTTT
TRBV19,.,TRBJ2-5,.,CASSTGVQETQYF,TGTGCCAGTAGTACAGGGGTTCAAGAGACCCAGTACTTC
TRBV6-1,TRBD2,TRBJ2-1,once,CASSGAGGPYEQFF,TGTGCCAGCAGTGGAGCGGGGGGGCCCTATGAGCAGTTCTTC
TRBV7-2,TRBD1,TRBJ1-1,.,CASSGWTGQDTEAFF,TGTGCCAGCAGCGGATGGACAGGGCAGGACACTGAAGCTTTCTTT
TRBV10-1,TRBD1,TRBJ2-7,.,CASSTQGGEQYF,TGCGCCAGCAGTACACAGGGGGGCGAGCAGTACTTC
TRBV12-3/TRBV12-4,.,TRBJ2-7,.,CASSGGSHEQYF,TGTGCCAGCAGTGGGGGGTCCCACGAGCAGTACTTC
TRBV9,TRBD2,TRBJ2-7,.,CASSVAGTTNYEQYF,TGTGCCAGCAGCGTAGCAGGGACTACCAACTACGAGCAGTACTTC
TRBV19,.,TRBJ2-3,.,CASSGRGDRLTDTQYF,TGTGCCAGTAGTGGTCGGGGGGACAGGCTCACAGATACGCAGTATTTT
TRBV4-1,.,TRBJ1-2,.,CASSQDKEGVSYTF,TGCGCCAGCAGCCAAGATAAGGAAGGAGTATCCTACACCTTC
TRBV10-3,TRBD2,TRBJ2-1,.,CAISERVAGGPYNEQFF,TGTGCCATCAGTGAGAGGGTAGCGGGGGGGCCCTACAATGAGCAGTTCTTC
TRBV3-1/TRBV3-2,.,TRBJ1-5,.,CASRSGNSNQPQHF,TGTGCCAGCAGATCAGGAAATAGCAATCAGCCCCAGCATTTT
TRBV3-1/TRBV3-2,.,TRBJ1-1,.,CASRDGDWTTEAFF,TGTGCCAGCCGGGACGGGGACTGGACCACTGAAGCTTTCTTT
TRBV10-1,.,TRBJ2-3,.,CASSAGRLSTDTQYF,TGCGCCAGCAGTGCCGGCAGGTTAAGCACAGATACGCAGTATTTT
TRBV30,.,TRBJ2-1,.,CAWSKNEPNEQFF,TGTGCCTGGAGTAAGAACGAGCCAAATGAGCAGTTCTTC
TRBV3-1/TRBV3-2,.,TRBJ1-5,.,CASSQAGNNQPQHF,TGTGCCAGCAGCCAAGCGGGAAACAATCAGCCCCAGCATTTT